Below are 16 T cell receptor beta chains sequenced from a single sample in a study of blood T cell repertoires in COVID-19. Some clones are missing from TCRdb's copy, which holds only in-frame ones; the method was immunoSEQ multiplex PCR. This table holds approximately 480,000 clones, 80% to 90% found once. The sample taken for sequencing was peripheral blood. The origin of the receptors is a man younger than 35 with COVID-19, enrolled during active disease.

The chain combines TRBV12-3 or TRBV12-4 with TRBJ2-7, with D unresolved. This CDR3 is built from 11 residues. V lost 2 bases and J 10 bases, leaving 9 bases between the germline ends. The CDR3 region has the DNA TGTGCCAGCAGTTTAACCCCACAACAGTACTTC. It translates to CASSLTPQQYF.

V and J are TRBV19 and TRBJ1-5; D unclear. Germline loops: CDR1 LNHDA, CDR2 SQIVND (reference sequence). The V gene lost 9 bases and the J gene lost 3 bases, with 9 bases spanning the gap. This CDR3 is built from 12 residues. In nucleotides, the CDR3 is TGTGCCAGCTCCCTCTCCAATCAGCCCCAGCATTTT. Translating gives CASSLSNQPQHF.

The sample holds a few counts of this clone. The CDR3, as DNA: TGCGCCAGCAGCTTGTTGAGGGAATCCTACGAGCAGTACTTC. It translates to CASSLLRESYEQYF. The chain links TRBV5-1 to TRBJ2-7, with D possibly matching TRBD2 (5 bases). The CDR3 is 14 residues long. The germline CDR1 and CDR2 sequences are SGHRS and YFSETQ. The V end was cut by 1 base, the J end by 1 base, with 9 bases between.

For the CDR3, the DNA is TGTGCCAGCAGCGGACAGGGGGCGACCTACGAGCAGTACTTC. Translated, it gives CASSGQGATYEQYF. V is TRBV9 and J is TRBJ2-7; 10 nucleotides align to TRBD1. Germline V gene lookup returns CDR1 SGDLS and CDR2 YYNGEE. V was pared by 3 bases and J by 2 bases, with 2 bases of the junction left unmatched. The CDR3 contains 14 residues.

This chain connects TRBV14 to TRBJ2-3; the D gene is possibly TRBD2 (6 bases). The CDR3 sequence is 15 residues long. Trimming removed 0 bases at V and 6 bases at J, with 13 bases between. Germline V gene data show CDR1 as SGHDN and CDR2 as FVKESK. The CDR3 region has the DNA TGTGCCAGCAGCCAAGACTTTGGCGGGAAGGATACGCAGTATTTT. Translation gives CASSQDFGGKDTQYF.

In nucleotides, the CDR3 is TGTGCCAGCAGTGAAGCGCTTCGGGGGTATTTCAGCGGGAGTGGTTCCTACAATGAGCAGTTCTTC. This sequence encodes CASSEALRGYFSGSGSYNEQFF. V is TRBV2 and J is TRBJ2-1, with 8 bases that match TRBD2. This CDR3 spans 22 amino acids. V shed 0 bases and J 1 base; nucleotides not matched to a gene: 20. Looked up from germline, CDR1 is SNHLY and CDR2 is FYNNEI.

J is TRBJ2-1 and V is TRBV24-1; 13 nucleotides agree with TRBD2. The CDR3 is 15 residues long. Germline CDR1 is KGHDR and CDR2 is SFDVKD. J gave up 10 bases and V 5 bases, and 7 bases lay outside the gene matches. The CDR3: CATSGPGTSGVEQFF. CDR3 coding DNA: TGTGCCACCAGTGGTCCCGGGACTAGCGGGGTAGAGCAGTTCTTC.

This chain links TRBV7-6 with TRBJ2-5; 9 nucleotides align to TRBD2. The CDR3 sequence is 17 residues long. V shed 7 bases, J shed 1 base, and the junction held 13 bases outside the gene matches. The germline V gene has CDR1 SGHVS and CDR2 FNYEAQ. As DNA, the CDR3 is TGTGCCAGCACCCCCCTATCTCGGACTAGCGCCCAAGAGACCCAGTACTTC. It translates to CASTPLSRTSAQETQYF.

The sample holds a few counts of this clone. The V gene is TRBV12-5, the J gene TRBJ2-7; no clear D gene. Germline V gives CDR1 LGHNT, CDR2 FRNRAP. V gave up 1 base and J gave up 9 bases, with 7 bases separating them. CDR3 length: 11 residues. CDR3 residues: CASGLETLQYF. In DNA, the CDR3 is TGTGCTAGTGGTTTGGAGACACTGCAGTACTTC.

The rearrangement uses TRBV27 and TRBJ1-1, with D perhaps TRBD1 (6 bases). The CDR3 totals 14 residues. The V gene lost 0 bases and the J gene lost 6 bases, with 11 bases spanning the gap. Germline CDR1 and CDR2: MNHEY and SMNVEV (reference sequence). CDR3 sequence reads: CASSLSYRVAEAFF. DNA of the CDR3: TGTGCCAGCAGTTTATCGTACAGGGTCGCTGAAGCTTTCTTT.

The rearrangement links TRBV4-1 to TRBJ2-3; D is possibly TRBD2 (6 bases). Germline lookup yields CDR1 MGHRA and CDR2 YSYEKL. The CDR3 totals 16 residues. V was clipped by 0 bases and J by 6 bases, with 16 bases between them. This CDR3 is CASSQERAVRGDTQYF. The CDR3 nucleotides are TGCGCCAGCAGCCAAGAGCGAGCGGTCCGGGGGGATACGCAGTATTTT.

This clone came up once. The rearrangement links TRBV27 to TRBJ2-7, with D tentatively TRBD1 (6 bases). Germline lookup yields CDR1 MNHEY and CDR2 SMNVEV (reference sequence). The CDR3 runs 15 residues. The germline V and J ends were trimmed by 4 bases and 0 bases, with 13 bases remaining between them. CDR3 loop: CASSSEGHHSYEQYF. The CDR3 DNA reads TGTGCCAGCAGTTCCGAGGGACATCACTCCTACGAGCAGTACTTC.

The chain joins TRBV6-1 to TRBJ1-3; TRBD1 aligns across 7 bases. This CDR3 is 19 amino acids long. J lost 1 base, V lost 4 bases, and 16 bases had no gene match. The V gene's germline CDR1 is MNHNS and CDR2 SASEGT. The CDR3 DNA is TGTGCCAGCAGTGGCCCGACAGGGTGGACTAAGGGTTCTGGAAACACCATATATTTT. Its protein is CASSGPTGWTKGSGNTIYF.

This sequence joins TRBV12-1 and TRBJ1-5; TRBD1, the D gene given by the table, was not confirmed from the DNA. TRBV12-1 is classified as a pseudogene. The CDR3 runs 15 residues. CDR3 sequence reads: CASSCGDSTNQPQHF. The CDR3 DNA reads as TGTGCCAGCAGCTGCGGGGACAGTACTAATCAGCCCCAGCATTTT.

In its sample, this clone was seen once. This chain links TRBV10-3 with TRBJ2-7, with a possible D match to TRBD2 (5 bases). V lost 3 bases and J 7 bases, leaving 16 bases between the germline ends. This CDR3 is built from 14 residues. Germline V lookup: CDR1 ENHRY, CDR2 SYGVKD. The CDR3 region is CAISESGPLREQYF. The CDR3 DNA reads TGTGCCATCAGTGAAAGCGGCCCACTCAGGGAGCAGTACTTC.

This clone was seen only a few times. This chain links TRBV4-1 with TRBJ2-1, with 11 bases fitting TRBD2. Unmatched junction bases numbered 1, after V lost 1 base and J lost 2 bases. Germline V gives CDR1 MGHRA, CDR2 YSYEKL. The length of the CDR3 is 16 residues. CDR3 sequence: CASSQGLAGPYNEQFF. The CDR3 DNA is TGCGCCAGCAGCCAAGGACTAGCGGGACCCTACAATGAGCAGTTCTTC.